This T cell receptor beta chain was retrieved from a study of tumor-infiltrating lymphocytes in primary liver carcinoma. Concerning this clonotype itself: Its target is not known. The junction does not match germline at one end; this may be a read error.

Study-wide points: Blood trailed tumors significantly in top-250-clone fraction (p = 0.039). The overlap of tumor-adjacent and tumor-blood pairs was smaller than that of tumor region pairs.

DNA and RNA were both co-extracted from approximately 22-30 mg of bulk tissue that had not been sorted. Chronic HBV infection affected patients, none of whom had received treatment. Every tumor sample held more than 80% viable tumor cells. Using a constant-region primer together with ProtoScript II reverse transcriptase, TCR beta cDNA was made from about 500 ng of total RNA. Three nested multiplex PCR rounds, a slightly modified ARM-PCR, produced the libraries for TCR beta. The two initial PCR rounds, approximately 10 cycles each, used TRBV1-TRBV30 forward and C-beta reverse primers. TCRdb redid the calling of the multiplex PCR reads with MiXCR, one entry per CDR3 protein. The data contain 40,000 to 50,000 distinct CDR3 sequences, about 80% of them seen just once; the ten biggest clones take up about a quarter. CDR3 length: 16 amino acids. Germline V CDR1 and CDR2: LGHNA, YNFKEQ.

This TCR derives from a man in his forties with primary liver carcinoma and hepatitis B virus infection. Sequenced sample: liver tumor tissue from sampling region 3. Subset: tumor region T3, left-lateral pole. The chain uses TRBV4-2 and TRBJ2-1; TRBD2 aligns across 7 bases. The CDR3 loop is CASSQDRSSGFNEQLF. CDR3 bases: TGTGCCAGCAGCCAAGATAGGTCTAGCGGTTTCAATGAGCAGCTCTTC.